The source of this T cell receptor (beta chain) is a study of cytomegalovirus exposure and HLA in healthy donors. Concerning this clone itself: Its antigen remains unknown.

The V end was cut by 0 bases, the J end by 2 bases, with 10 bases between. Germline loops: CDR1 MRHNA, CDR2 SNTAGT. This CDR3 is built from 15 residues. Whole-study results and caveats: When presence/absence was analysed, sequencing depth was taken to be roughly uniform across donors. A later analysis showed that HLA-associated TCR beta chains had undergone more clonal expansion than equally common others. Some V segments could not be told apart, so they were left out, TRBV6-2 and TRBV6-3 among them.

This PCR relied on a set of 60 Vbeta primers and 13 Jbeta primers. The protocol was immunoSEQ multiplex PCR, while the TCRdb copy is restricted to in-frame clones and leaves out a portion. The sample holds fewer than 200,000 clones; approximately 84% are singletons and the top ten take 4.5% to 5.5%. The sequence derives from a woman between 45 and 60 years old in good health and CMV-seropositive. Sequenced material: PBMCs. V is TRBV6-4 and J is TRBJ1-2; D gene uncertain. CDR3 in amino acids: CASSDSGSGNYGYTF. CDR3 nucleotide sequence: TGTGCCAGCAGTGACTCGGGCAGTGGGAACTATGGCTACACCTTC.